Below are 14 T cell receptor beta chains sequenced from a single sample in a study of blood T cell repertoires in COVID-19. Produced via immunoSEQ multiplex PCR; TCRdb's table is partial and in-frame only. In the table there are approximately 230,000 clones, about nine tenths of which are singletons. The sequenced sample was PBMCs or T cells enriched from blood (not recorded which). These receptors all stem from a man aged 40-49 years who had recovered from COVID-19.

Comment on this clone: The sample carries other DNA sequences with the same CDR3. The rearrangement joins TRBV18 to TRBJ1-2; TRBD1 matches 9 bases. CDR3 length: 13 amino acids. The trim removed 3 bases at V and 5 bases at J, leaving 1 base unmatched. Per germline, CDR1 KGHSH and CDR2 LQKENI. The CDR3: CASSPGQGYGYTF. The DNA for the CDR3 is TGTGCCAGCTCACCGGGACAGGGATATGGCTACACCTTC.

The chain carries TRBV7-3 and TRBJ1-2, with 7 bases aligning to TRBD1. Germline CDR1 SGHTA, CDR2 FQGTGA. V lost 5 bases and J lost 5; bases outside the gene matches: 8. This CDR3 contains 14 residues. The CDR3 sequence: CASSPPGTVYGYTF. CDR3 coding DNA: TGTGCCAGCAGCCCCCCCGGGACAGTATATGGCTACACCTTC.

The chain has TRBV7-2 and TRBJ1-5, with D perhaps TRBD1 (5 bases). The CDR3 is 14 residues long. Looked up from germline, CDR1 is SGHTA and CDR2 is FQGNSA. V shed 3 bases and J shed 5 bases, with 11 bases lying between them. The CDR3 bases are TGTGCCAGCAGCTTTGGGGGGAGGGATCAGCCCCAGCATTTT. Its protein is CASSFGGRDQPQHF.

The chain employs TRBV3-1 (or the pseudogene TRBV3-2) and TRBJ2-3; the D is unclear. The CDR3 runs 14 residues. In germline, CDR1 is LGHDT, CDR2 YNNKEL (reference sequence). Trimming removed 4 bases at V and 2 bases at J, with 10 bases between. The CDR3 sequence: CASSLRGDTDTQYF. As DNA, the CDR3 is TGTGCCAGCAGCCTCCGCGGAGACACAGATACGCAGTATTTT.

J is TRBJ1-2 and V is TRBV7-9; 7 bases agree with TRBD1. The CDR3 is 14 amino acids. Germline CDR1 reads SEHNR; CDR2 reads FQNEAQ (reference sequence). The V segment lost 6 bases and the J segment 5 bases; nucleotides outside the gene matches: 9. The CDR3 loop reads CASRTGTVDYGYTF. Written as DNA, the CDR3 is TGTGCCAGCAGGACCGGGACAGTTGATTATGGCTACACCTTC.

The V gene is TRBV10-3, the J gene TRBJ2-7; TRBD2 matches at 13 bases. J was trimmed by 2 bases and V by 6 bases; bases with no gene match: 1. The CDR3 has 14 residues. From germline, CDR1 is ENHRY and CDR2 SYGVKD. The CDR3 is CAIRGTSGTYEQYF. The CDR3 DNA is TGTGCCATCAGGGGGACTAGCGGGACCTACGAGCAGTACTTC.

CDR3 in amino acids: CASSGALRGNEKLFF. The DNA of the CDR3 is TGTGCCAGCAGCGGGGCCCTCAGGGGAAATGAAAAACTGTTTTTT. The rearrangement links TRBV5-4 to TRBJ1-4; possibly TRBD1 for D (6 bases). CDR1 and CDR2 from the germline V gene are SGHNT and YYREEE (reference sequence). The CDR3 has 15 residues. Trimming removed 4 bases from V and 5 bases from J, with 15 bases in between. Complete variable domain (other parts from reference TRBV5-4 and TRBJ1-4): ETGVTQSPTHLIKTRGQQVTLRCSSQSGHNTVSWYQQALGQGPQFIFQYYREEENGRGNFPPRFSGLQFPNYSSELNVNALELDDSALYLCASSGALRGNEKLFFGSGTQLSVL.

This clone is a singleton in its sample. This CDR3 is CATKGGSPYEQYF. In DNA, the CDR3 is TGTGCCACCAAAGGAGGGTCCCCCTACGAGCAGTACTTC. The chain links TRBV25-1 to TRBJ2-7; D possibly corresponds to TRBD2 (6 bases). The V end lost 10 bases, the J end lost 2 bases, and 15 bases lay between the germline ends. The CDR3 spans 13 residues. Germline CDR1 and CDR2: MGHDK and SYGVNS.

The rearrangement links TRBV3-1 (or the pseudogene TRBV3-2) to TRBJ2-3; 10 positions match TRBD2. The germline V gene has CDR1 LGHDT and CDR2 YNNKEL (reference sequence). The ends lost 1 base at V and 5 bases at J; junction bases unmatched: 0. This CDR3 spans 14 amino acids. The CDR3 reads CASSQGLAGDTQYF. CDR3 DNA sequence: TGTGCCAGCAGCCAAGGACTAGCGGGAGATACGCAGTATTTT.

The CDR3 nucleotides are TGTGCCAGCAGCCAGAGGTACGGCGAGCAGTACTTC. Translation gives CASSQRYGEQYF. The chain has TRBV6-2 or TRBV6-3 and TRBJ2-7; no clear D. The germline V and J ends were trimmed by 6 bases and 6 bases, with 12 bases remaining between them. CDR1 and CDR2 from the germline V gene are MNHEY and SVGEGT. The CDR3 covers 12 residues.

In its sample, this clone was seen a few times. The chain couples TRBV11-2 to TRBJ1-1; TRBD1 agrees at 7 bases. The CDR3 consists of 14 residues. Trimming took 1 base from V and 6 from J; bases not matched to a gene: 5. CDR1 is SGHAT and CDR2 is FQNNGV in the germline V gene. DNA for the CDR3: TGTGCCAGCAGCTTAGTCCAGGGGGGACCTGAAGCTTTCTTT. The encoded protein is CASSLVQGGPEAFF.

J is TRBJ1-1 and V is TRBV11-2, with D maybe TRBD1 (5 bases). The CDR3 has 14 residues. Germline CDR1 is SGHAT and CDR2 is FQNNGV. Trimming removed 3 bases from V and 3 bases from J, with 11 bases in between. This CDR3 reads CASSFQGMDTEAFF. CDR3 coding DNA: TGTGCCAGCAGCTTTCAGGGAATGGACACTGAAGCTTTCTTT.

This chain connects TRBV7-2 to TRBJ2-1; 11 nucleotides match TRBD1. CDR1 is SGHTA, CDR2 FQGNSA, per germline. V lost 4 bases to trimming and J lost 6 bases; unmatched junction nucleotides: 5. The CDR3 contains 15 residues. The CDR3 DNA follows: TGTGCCAGCAGCTGGGACAGGGGGTCGTTCAATGAGCAGTTCTTC. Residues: CASSWDRGSFNEQFF.

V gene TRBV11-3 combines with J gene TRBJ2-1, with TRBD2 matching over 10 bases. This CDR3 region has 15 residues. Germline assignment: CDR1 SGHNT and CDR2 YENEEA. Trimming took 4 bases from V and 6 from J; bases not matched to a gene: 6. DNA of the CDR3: TGTGCCAGCAGCTCTAGCGGGAGTCTAGGCAATGAGCAGTTCTTC. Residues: CASSSSGSLGNEQFF.